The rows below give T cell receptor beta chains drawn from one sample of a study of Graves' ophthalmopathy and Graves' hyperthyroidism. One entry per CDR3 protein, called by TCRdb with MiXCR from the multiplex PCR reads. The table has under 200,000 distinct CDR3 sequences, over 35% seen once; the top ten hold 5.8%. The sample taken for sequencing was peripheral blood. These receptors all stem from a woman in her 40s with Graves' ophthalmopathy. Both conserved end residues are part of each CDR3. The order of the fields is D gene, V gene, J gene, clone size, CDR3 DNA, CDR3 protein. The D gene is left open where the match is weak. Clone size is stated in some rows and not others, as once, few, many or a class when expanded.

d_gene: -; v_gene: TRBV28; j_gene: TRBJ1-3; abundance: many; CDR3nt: TGTGCCTCCGCTCGCCGGCAGGGGATAGTGCTGGGACCTGGAAACACCATATATTTT; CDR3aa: CASARRQGIVLGPGNTIYF
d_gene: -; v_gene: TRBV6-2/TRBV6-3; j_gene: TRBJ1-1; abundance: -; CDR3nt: TGTGCCAGCAGTTACTCCCCCCTGGCTGAAGCTTTCTTT; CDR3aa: CASSYSPLAEAFF
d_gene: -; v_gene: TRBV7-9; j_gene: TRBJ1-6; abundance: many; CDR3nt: TGTGCCAGCAGCCAAACATCCGGCCTTAATTCACCCCTCCACTTT; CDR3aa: CASSQTSGLNSPLHF
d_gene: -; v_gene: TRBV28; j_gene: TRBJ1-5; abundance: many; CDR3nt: TGTGCCAGCACCCATTCGGGGGCCTGGGGTAGTCAGCCCCAGCATTTT; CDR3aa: CASTHSGAWGSQPQHF
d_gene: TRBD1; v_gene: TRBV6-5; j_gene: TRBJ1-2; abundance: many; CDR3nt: TGTGCCAGCAGTTATCCTTCAGGGGGCGACTATGGCTACACCTTC; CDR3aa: CASSYPSGGDYGYTF
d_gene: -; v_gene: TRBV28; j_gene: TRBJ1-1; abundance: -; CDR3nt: TGTGCCAGCAGCCCTCTCAGCCGGCGCGTGGACACTGAAGCTTTCTTT; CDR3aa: CASSPLSRRVDTEAFF
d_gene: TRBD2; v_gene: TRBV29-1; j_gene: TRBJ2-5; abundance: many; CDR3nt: TGCAGCGTTGGACTAGCGGGTAAAGAGACCCAGTACTTC; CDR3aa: CSVGLAGKETQYF
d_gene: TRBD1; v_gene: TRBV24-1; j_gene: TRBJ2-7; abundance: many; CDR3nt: TGTGCCACCAGTGAGCCGGGACAGGATAAATTTCAGTACTTC; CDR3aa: CATSEPGQDKFQYF
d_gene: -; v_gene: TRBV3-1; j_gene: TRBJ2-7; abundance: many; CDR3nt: TGTGCCAGCAGCCAAGGAATCAGCTCCTACGAGCAGTACTTC; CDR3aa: CASSQGISSYEQYF
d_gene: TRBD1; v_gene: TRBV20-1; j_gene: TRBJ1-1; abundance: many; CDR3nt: TGCAGTGCCGCGGGACAGGGGGCTGAGGCTTTCTTT; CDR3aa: CSAAGQGAEAFF
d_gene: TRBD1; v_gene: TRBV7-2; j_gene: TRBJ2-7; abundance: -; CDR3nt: TGTGCCAGCAGCCCCGGGGACAGGGTCTACGAGCAGTACTTC; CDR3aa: CASSPGDRVYEQYF
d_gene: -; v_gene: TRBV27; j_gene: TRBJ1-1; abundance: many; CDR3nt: TGTGCCAGCAGTAAACAGGGACTGAACACTGAAGCTTTCTTT; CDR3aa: CASSKQGLNTEAFF
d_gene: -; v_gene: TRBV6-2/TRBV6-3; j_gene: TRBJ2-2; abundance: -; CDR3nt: TGTGCCAGCAGGCTCGGACTGGCAAACACCGGGGAGCTGTTTTTT; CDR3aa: CASRLGLANTGELFF
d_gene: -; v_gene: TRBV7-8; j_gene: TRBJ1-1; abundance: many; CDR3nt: TGTGCCAGCAGCCACGTGAAGGGAGGCAATGAAGCTTTCTTT; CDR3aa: CASSHVKGGNEAFF
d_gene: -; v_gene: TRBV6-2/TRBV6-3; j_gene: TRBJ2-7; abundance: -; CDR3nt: TGTGCCAGCAGTTACCCAAGGACGAGGGAGCAGTACTTC; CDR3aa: CASSYPRTREQYF